The sequence of this T cell receptor beta chain was determined in a study of cytomegalovirus exposure and HLA in healthy donors. General study findings and limits: Confirmation in vitro established that a few CMV-associated chains were specific for CMV antigens. Prior analysis indicated that the majority of TCR beta V segments exhibited productivity approximately 87% or approximately 30% of the time.

Primers included in the PCR were 60 Vbeta and 13 Jbeta primers. Libraries were prepared by immunoSEQ multiplex PCR; TCRdb keeps only in-frame clonotypes and omits some of them. Counted here are roughly 150,000 clones, approximately 83% occurring once; the ten biggest clones make up about 3.4%. A word on this clone: Antigen specificity is unknown.

Germline loops: CDR1 MDHEN, CDR2 SYDVKM. This CDR3 region has 16 residues. The V gene lost 2 bases and the J gene lost 1 base, with 14 bases spanning the gap. This chain joins TRBV28 and TRBJ2-5; TRBD2 might be the D (6 bases). The source is a male donor in good health and CMV-seronegative. The sample was PBMCs. Here the CDR3 reads CASSLRVAEIQETQYF. Written as DNA, the CDR3 is TGTGCCAGCAGTTTAAGGGTAGCGGAGATCCAAGAGACCCAGTACTTC. Full variable domain (outside the CDR3, taken from reference TRBV28 and TRBJ2-5): DVKVTQSSRYLVKRTGEKVFLECVQDMDHENMFWYRQDPGLGLRLIYFSYDVKMKEKGDIPEGYSVSREKKERFSLILESASTNQTSMYLCASSLRVAEIQETQYFGPGTRLLVL.